This TCR beta chain was found in a study of beta chain features in type 1 diabetes. Study-level information: Cell yields, gender and age were similar in healthy donors and patients. Findings of the study overall: Patients showed naive, central memory and Treg TCRB repertoires that appeared more similar than those of healthy donors.

Reverse transcribing all isolated RNA meant expressed TCRB transcripts were sequenced. Only in-frame clones appear in the TCRdb table, and some are missing; sequencing was by immunoSEQ multiplex PCR. The sample carries a few hundred thousand clones, more than 9.5% recorded once. Sorted CD4+ subsets: naive, central memory, regulatory, stem cell-like memory (CD45RO/CCR7/CD25/CD127/CD95/CD27 panel). Populations obtained by sorting all exceeded 95% purity. J was trimmed by 4 bases and V by 4 bases; bases with no gene match: 11. This CDR3 has 17 residues. Germline V CDR1 and CDR2: LNHDA, SQIVND (reference sequence). Comment on this clone: Its antigen is unknown.

Sequenced sample: naive CD4+ T cells from blood. The origin of this receptor is a woman between 25 and 40 years old in good health. The gene calls are TRBV19 and TRBJ2-3; 10 nucleotides line up with TRBD2. The CDR3 is CASSSKLAGGIADTQYF. CDR3 nucleotides: TGTGCCAGTAGTAGCAAGTTAGCGGGAGGCATTGCAGATACGCAGTATTTT.